This T cell receptor (beta chain) was identified during a study of blood T cell repertoires in COVID-19. Under the authors' procedure: Using reference gene primer amplification, nucleated cell counts were estimated. Here immunoSEQ multiplex PCR was the method, and the copy in TCRdb shows in-frame clones only, minus some. That table furnishes V, J and clone size, whereas the DNA furnished D and trimming. The sample records about 150,000 clones, 89% being singletons. Trimming removed 3 bases from V and 6 bases from J, with 18 bases in between. CDR1 and CDR2 (germline): SGDLS, YYNGEE. The CDR3 is 16 amino acids.

V is TRBV9 and J is TRBJ2-2; weak D call: TRBD1 (5 bases). The sequenced material came from peripheral blood. This sequence was found in a human donor in a cohort sampled during active COVID-19. The CDR3 nucleotides read TGTGCCAGCAGCGCAGATAGAAGGGGTCGTGCCGGGGAGCTGTTTTTT. This gives the protein CASSADRRGRAGELFF.